The T cell receptor (beta chain) described here comes from a study of OX40 agonist ivuxolimab in advanced cancers. This clone appeared once. CDR3 length equals 13 residues. Germline CDR1 reads SEHNR; CDR2 reads FQNEAQ (reference sequence). V trimming: 5 bases; J trimming: 6 bases; junction bases outside the gene matches: 4. Sequencing used immunoSEQ multiplex PCR; TCRdb keeps in-frame clones, though not all of them. The table has about 100,000 clones, about 91% seen once. V and J are TRBV7-9 and TRBJ2-1, with 7 bases matching TRBD1. The sequencing used CD4+ or CD8+ T cells sorted from blood, collected in a trial of the OX40 agonist ivuxolimab. This receptor was obtained from an adult with an advanced solid tumor such as melanoma, head and neck, liver or kidney cancer. In DNA form, the CDR3 reads TGTGCCAGCAGCCCCGGGACAGTCAATGAGCAGTTCTTC. It specifies CASSPGTVNEQFF.